This TCR beta chain was observed in a study of T cell responses to AZD1222 COVID-19 vaccine. General study points: The sample set comprised mostly white British donors with more females, and clonal diversity was possibly underestimated. After the peak T cell response, and only then, were repertoires sampled.

The assay was immunoSEQ multiplex PCR, and TCRdb's table has in-frame clones only and misses some. The profile covers about 100,000 clones, with approximately 92% appearing a single time and over 7% taken by the ten largest. Doses given second, at about 4 or about 12 weeks, were pooled. With respect to this clone: The antigen remains unidentified.

The TCR originated in an adult who received the AZD1222 COVID-19 vaccine. Sequencing was performed on peripheral blood, taken 28 days after the second AZD1222 dose.

The CDR3 DNA reads TGCGCCAGCAGCTTGGCGGGGGACCAAGAGACCCAGTACTTC. Translating it yields CASSLAGDQETQYF. The chain couples TRBV5-1 to TRBJ2-5; D perhaps matches TRBD2 (6 bases). There are 14 residues in the CDR3. The V gene lost 0 bases and the J gene lost 0 bases, with 6 bases spanning the gap. Germline V gene data show CDR1 as SGHRS and CDR2 as YFSETQ.